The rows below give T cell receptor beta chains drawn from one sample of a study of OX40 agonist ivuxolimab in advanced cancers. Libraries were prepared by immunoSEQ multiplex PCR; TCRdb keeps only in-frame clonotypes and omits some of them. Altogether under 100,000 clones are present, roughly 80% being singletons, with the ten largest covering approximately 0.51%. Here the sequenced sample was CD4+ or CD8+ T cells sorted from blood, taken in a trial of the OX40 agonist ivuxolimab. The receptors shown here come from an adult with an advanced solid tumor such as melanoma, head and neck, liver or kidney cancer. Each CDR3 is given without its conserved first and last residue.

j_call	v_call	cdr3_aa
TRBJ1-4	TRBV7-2	ASSRPGGNEKLF
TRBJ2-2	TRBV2	ASSGQGVITGELF
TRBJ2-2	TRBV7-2	ASSPIVAGELF
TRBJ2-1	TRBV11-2	ASSLTRDEQF
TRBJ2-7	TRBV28	ASTPPPQQMGRYEQY
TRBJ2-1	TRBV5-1	ASSSSGTSGQVEQF
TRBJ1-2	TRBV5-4	ASSPRSGGVSYGYT
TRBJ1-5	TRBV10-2	ASGTGLNQPQH
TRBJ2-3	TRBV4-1	ASSLGGSTDTQY
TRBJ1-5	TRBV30	AWSQTGQPQH
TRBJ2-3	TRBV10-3	AISESGTSTDTQY
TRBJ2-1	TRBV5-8	ASSWGLAGENGEQF
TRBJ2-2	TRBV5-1	ASSLAGQPKTGELF
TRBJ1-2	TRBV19	ASSLQGGGVVYGYT
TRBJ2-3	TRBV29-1	SVRRTGGGADTQY
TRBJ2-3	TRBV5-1	ASSPQRLAGGDTQY
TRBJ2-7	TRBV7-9	ASANQPYEQY
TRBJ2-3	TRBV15	ATEKDYTSTDTQY
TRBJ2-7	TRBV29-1	SVERTGYEQY
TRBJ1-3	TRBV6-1	ASSLRDGSGNTIY
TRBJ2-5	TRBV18	ASSLGYEETQY
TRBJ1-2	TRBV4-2	ASSQAPGQGLGGYGYT
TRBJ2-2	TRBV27	ASSSPRPDIGELF
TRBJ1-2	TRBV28	ASFGSVYGYT
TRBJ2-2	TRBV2	ASSEGRGPGELF
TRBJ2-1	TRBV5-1	ASSREEYNEQF
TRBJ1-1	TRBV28	ASSLGGGRANTEAF
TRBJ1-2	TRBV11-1	ASSRGGGQGGYGYT
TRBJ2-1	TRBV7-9	ASRASRGSYNEQF
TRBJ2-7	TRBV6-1	ASSEGTGSGYEQY
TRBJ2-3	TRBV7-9	ASSFRRVTDTQY
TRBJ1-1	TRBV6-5	ASSPGNTEAF
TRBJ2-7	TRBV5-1	ASSSSGDTYEQY
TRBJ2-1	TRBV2	ASSEGGRGNNEQF
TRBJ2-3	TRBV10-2	ASRIANTDTQY
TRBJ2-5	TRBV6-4	AISTLNRGETQY
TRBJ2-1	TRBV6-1	ASTPGAYNEQF
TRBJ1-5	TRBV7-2	ASSLGRGVGQPQH
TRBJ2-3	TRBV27	ASSLVRPSTDTQY
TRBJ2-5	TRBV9	ASSGFGASYEQH
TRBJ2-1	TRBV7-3	ASSLQGAGSYNEQF
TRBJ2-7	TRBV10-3	AIRGQGAGWEQY
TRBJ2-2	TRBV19	ASRMGLAGGFTGELF
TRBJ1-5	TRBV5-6	ASSLGPGGNQPQH
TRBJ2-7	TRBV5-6	ASTQVGLEGREQY
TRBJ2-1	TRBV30	ALGLAAYNEQF